In this sample, the clone carrying this T cell receptor beta chain turned up once. Its matching antigen is unknown. Reliance was placed on clinical symptoms, serum thyroxine, TRAb, thyroid ultrasound and orbital computed tomography for diagnosis. The record originates from a study of Graves' ophthalmopathy and Graves' hyperthyroidism. Study-wide context: Investigators collected peripheral blood at initial diagnosis, before any treatment was given. Study findings and constraints: Between ophthalmopathy and stable hyperthyroidism, a 13-signature model drew a separation with 87.88% sensitivity and approximately 77% specificity. Most thyroid clonotypes with frequency above 0.001 were detected in blood too.

Amplification of TCR beta CDR3 regions used RNA transcripts. First-round RT-PCR used HTBI primers; second-round multiplex PCR followed. Each CDR3 protein gets one entry after TCRdb re-called the multiplex PCR reads with MiXCR. The repertoire has over 650,000 distinct CDR3 sequences, 35% to 45% of them found once; the top ten carry over 2.5%. This CDR3 spans 11 amino acids. Losses at the gene ends were 8 bases for V and 10 bases for J; bases not matched to a gene: 10. Per germline, CDR1 SQVTM and CDR2 ANQGSEA. The sequenced sample was peripheral blood. This TCR was recovered from an adult man with Graves' ophthalmopathy. This chain connects TRBV29-1 to TRBJ1-1, with 7 positions matching TRBD1. Written as DNA, the CDR3 is TGCAGCCGCCTTACAGGGGTAGGAGCTTTCTTT. Translated, it gives CSRLTGVGAFF.